Reported below is one TCR beta chain. In the original analysis: By means of reference gene primer amplification, nucleated cell counts were estimated. Assay: immunoSEQ multiplex PCR; the TCRdb copy retains only in-frame clones and omits some. V, J and clone size are taken as reported in that table, and D and trimming were inferred from the DNA itself. The table includes about 160,000 clones, over 80% detected once. Trimming removed 0 bases at V and 3 bases at J, with 4 bases between. Germline loops: CDR1 SGHDT, CDR2 YYEEEE. This CDR3 comprises 12 residues. This record belongs to a study of blood T cell repertoires in COVID-19. Study background: From the United States, Italy and Spain came samples of acute and convalescent COVID-19.

The V gene is TRBV5-6, the J gene TRBJ2-7; D gene ambiguous. The receptor's source is an elderly woman with active or convalescent COVID-19. The sample consisted of peripheral blood. The CDR3, as DNA: TGTGCCAGCAGCTTGGCTAACTACGAGCAGTACTTC. Amino acids: CASSLANYEQYF. The variable domain in full, with the rest retrieved from reference TRBV5-6 and TRBJ2-7, is DAGVTQSPTHLIKTRGQQVTLRCSPKSGHDTVSWYQQALGQGPQFIFQYYEEEERQRGNFPDRFSGHQFPNYSSELNVNALLLGDSALYLCASSLANYEQYFGPGTRLTVT.